A selection of T cell receptor beta chains follows, all from one sample in a study of human T cells and chemical hapten exposure. A single record per CDR3 protein comes from TCRdb applying MiXCR to the RACE reads. The profile shows approximately 340,000 distinct CDR3 sequences, 6% to 8.5% of them singletons. This material consisted of whole blood, taken in connection with sensitization to the hapten diphenylcyclopropenone (DPC). These TCRs come from a woman younger than 35 with alopecia areata. Some clones in this sample may be carry-over from other donors' samples. CDR3s include the opening cysteine and the closing phenylalanine or tryptophan. A D gene is named only where the DNA matches it firmly. Rows give clone size only sometimes, using once, few, many, or a class for an expanded clone.

>many|TRBJ2-1|TRBV10-3|.
TGTGCCACTCAGGGGGGGACCACGAGCTCCTACAATGAGCAGTTCTTC
CATQGGTTSSYNEQFF
>.|TRBJ1-5|TRBV2|.
TGTGCCAGCAGTGCTCAGGAGGTAGCTCAGCCCCAGCATTTT
CASSAQEVAQPQHF
>few|TRBJ1-5|TRBV7-8|.
TGTGCCAGCAGCTTAGCCGGTAGTCCCCAGCATTTT
CASSLAGSPQHF
>.|TRBJ1-4|TRBV10-3|.
TGTGCCATCGCCTTCACAATTAATGAAAAACTGTTTTTT
CAIAFTINEKLFF
>.|TRBJ1-4|TRBV5-6|.
TGTGCCAGCAGCTTTTACGGAAATGAAAAACTGTTTTTT
CASSFYGNEKLFF
>many|TRBJ2-7|TRBV6-1|.
TGTGCCAGCACTGGGTGGTCGGGGTACGAGCAGTACTTC
CASTGWSGYEQYF
>few|TRBJ1-1|TRBV5-1|.
TGCGCCAGCAGCTTGACGAGTGGGAACACTGAAGCTTTCTTT
CASSLTSGNTEAFF
>few|TRBJ2-7|TRBV7-8|.
TGTGCCAGCAGCCCCTATCGGACGGGTCCCTACGAGCAGTACTTC
CASSPYRTGPYEQYF
>.|TRBJ2-5|TRBV7-9|TRBD1
TGTGCCAGCAGAGCTCCGGGACAGGCTGGGGAGACCCAGTACTTC
CASRAPGQAGETQYF
>many|TRBJ1-1|TRBV5-1|.
TGCGCCAGCAGCTTGCAGGGGTACACTGAAGCTTTCTTT
CASSLQGYTEAFF
>few|TRBJ1-1|TRBV20-1|TRBD1
TGCAGTGCCCACAGGGGCGCCATGAACACTGAAGCTTTCTTT
CSAHRGAMNTEAFF
>many|TRBJ2-7|TRBV28|.
TGTGCCAGCAGTCTCCCGGGCCTAGGATCCTACGAGCAGTACTTC
CASSLPGLGSYEQYF
>.|TRBJ2-1|TRBV10-3|TRBD2
TGTGCCATCAGCGGTAGCGGGGGGGCCGTTTTCGATGAGCAGTTCTTC
CAISGSGGAVFDEQFF
>many|TRBJ2-2|TRBV6-5|TRBD2
TGTGCCAGCAACCGACTAGCGGCGAACACCGGGGAGCTGTTTTTT
CASNRLAANTGELFF
>few|TRBJ1-1|TRBV4-1|TRBD1
TGCGCCAGCAGCCAAGACAGGGGGACCACTGAAGCTTTCTTT
CASSQDRGTTEAFF
>.|TRBJ1-4|TRBV7-9|.
TGTGCCAGCAGCTTACAGGCGGATGAAAAACTGTTTTTT
CASSLQADEKLFF
>many|TRBJ2-7|TRBV7-3|.
TGTGCCAGCAGCTTCGATGGGTCAGGGGCCTACGAGCAGTACTTC
CASSFDGSGAYEQYF
>.|TRBJ1-6|TRBV27|.
TGTGCCAGCAGTTTATCTTTTAGGGTAACTTCACCCCTCCACTTT
CASSLSFRVTSPLHF
>.|TRBJ2-1|TRBV5-4|TRBD1
TGTGCCAGCAGCTGGGGACAGGGCTATGAGCAGTTCTTC
CASSWGQGYEQFF
>.|TRBJ1-2|TRBV29-1|.
TGCAGCGCCAACAGCAACGGCTACACCTTC
CSANSNGYTF
>.|TRBJ2-3|TRBV7-3|TRBD2
TGTGCCAGCAGCAAAGCGGGGGGGCCGCCAGATACGCAGTATTTT
CASSKAGGPPDTQYF
>.|TRBJ2-7|TRBV6-2/TRBV6-3|.
TGTGCCAGCAGCCCGCGGGCCTACGAGCAGTACTTC
CASSPRAYEQYF
>many|TRBJ1-2|TRBV4-3|.
TGCGCCAGCAGCCAAGAGTTGCAGGCACCCTATGGCTACACCTTC
CASSQELQAPYGYTF
>.|TRBJ2-3|TRBV4-3|.
TGCGCCAGCAGCCCAAGGAATGGAGATACGCAGTATTTT
CASSPRNGDTQYF
>.|TRBJ1-1|TRBV5-1|.
TGCGCCAGCAGCCCTTGGACGAACACTGAAGCTTTCTTT
CASSPWTNTEAFF
>few|TRBJ1-2|TRBV3-1|.
TGTGCCAGCTCGCAAAGGATGGGAGCCGAGAGGGTGTATGGCTACACCTTC
CASSQRMGAERVYGYTF
>.|TRBJ2-5|TRBV27|TRBD1
TGTGCCAGCAGGAGCGACAGGGGGCGCGTGGAGACCCAGTACTTC
CASRSDRGRVETQYF
>.|TRBJ1-3|TRBV6-5|.
TGTGCCAGCCAGGGACCGCGCTCTGGAAACACCATATATTTT
CASQGPRSGNTIYF
>.|TRBJ2-1|TRBV3-1|.
TGTGCCAGCAGCCAAGGGGGGGCAGGGGGCTACAATGAGCAGTTCTTC
CASSQGGAGGYNEQFF
>.|TRBJ1-3|TRBV14|TRBD1
TGTGCCAGCAGCCAAGTTCCCCCTGGGACAGGGCCTGGAAACACCATATATTTT
CASSQVPPGTGPGNTIYF
>.|TRBJ1-2|TRBV6-5|.
TGTGCCAGCAGTCGTACCGACAGGCTTGGTAACTATGGCTACACCTTC
CASSRTDRLGNYGYTF
>few|TRBJ2-3|TRBV12-5|.
TGTGCTAGTGGTTTGGTACTAAGGGCTAGCACAGATACGCAGTATTTT
CASGLVLRASTDTQYF
>.|TRBJ1-1|TRBV18|.
TGTGCCAGCTCACACCGGCTTGAAGCTTTCTTT
CASSHRLEAFF
>.|TRBJ1-4|TRBV5-5|.
TGTGCCAGCAGTACCGGTGAAATGGGGGTTACTGAAAAACTGTTTTTT
CASSTGEMGVTEKLFF
>few|TRBJ2-7|TRBV6-1|.
TGTGCCAGCAGTGATCAACATAGGGGAACCGGGTACGAGCAGTACTTC
CASSDQHRGTGYEQYF
>many|TRBJ2-7|TRBV12-3/TRBV12-4|TRBD1
TGTGCCAGCAGTCCTGACAGGGGGAACTACGAGCAGTACTTC
CASSPDRGNYEQYF
>few|TRBJ1-1|TRBV6-6|.
TGTGCCAGCAGTTACTCCTCACATATGAACACTGAAGCTTTCTTT
CASSYSSHMNTEAFF
>.|TRBJ1-6|TRBV6-5|TRBD1
TGTGCCAGCAGCGGACAGGGACTAGGGTCACCCCTCCACTTT
CASSGQGLGSPLHF
>few|TRBJ1-6|TRBV19|.
TGTGCCAGTAGTGGATACAGGGCGAATGGGAATTCACCCCTCCACTTT
CASSGYRANGNSPLHF
>.|TRBJ2-3|TRBV4-1|TRBD2
TGCGCCAGCAGCCAAGGACTGCAGCGGGGCTTTGGGGATACGCAGTATTTT
CASSQGLQRGFGDTQYF
>many|TRBJ2-7|TRBV29-1|TRBD2
TGCAGCGGGCGGACTAGTGCCTACGAGCAGTACTTC
CSGRTSAYEQYF
>.|TRBJ1-1|TRBV7-9|TRBD1
TGTGCCAGCAGCCCACACCCGGGACAGGGCTATAGGGAAGCTTTCTTT
CASSPHPGQGYREAFF
>.|TRBJ2-1|TRBV7-3|TRBD2
TGTGCCAGCAGCTTAACGGGGGCTAGCGGGGGCCCAGGCGTTGAGCAGTTCTTC
CASSLTGASGGPGVEQFF
>many|TRBJ2-1|TRBV7-2|.
TGTGCCAGCAGCTACTTTAAGGTTACATACAATGAGCAGTTCTTC
CASSYFKVTYNEQFF
>few|TRBJ2-7|TRBV6-2/TRBV6-3|.
TGTGCCAGCGGGGGTTTGACCTACGAGCAGTACTTC
CASGGLTYEQYF
>few|TRBJ2-6|TRBV6-6|.
TGTGCCAGCAGTTACTCGAACCCCTTCTCTGGGGCCAACGTCCTGACTTTC
CASSYSNPFSGANVLTF
>.|TRBJ1-3|TRBV4-3|.
TGCGCCAGCAGCCAATCAGGACAGAATGCTGGAAACACCATATATTTT
CASSQSGQNAGNTIYF
>many|TRBJ2-2|TRBV24-1|.
TGTGCCACCAGTGAGAACACCGGGGAGCTGTTTTTT
CATSENTGELFF
>many|TRBJ1-5|TRBV28|.
TGTGCCAGCGGGCGGCTGAAGGATCAGCCCCAGCATTTT
CASGRLKDQPQHF
>few|TRBJ2-5|TRBV9|.
TGTGCCAGCAGCGTAAGTCTGGGCCGAGAGACCCAGTACTTC
CASSVSLGRETQYF
>.|TRBJ1-2|TRBV5-4|.
TGTGCCAGCAGCTTGAACAGGGCCCTAAACTATGGCTACACCTTC
CASSLNRALNYGYTF
>few|TRBJ2-3|TRBV20-1|TRBD1
TGCAGTGCTAGAGGGCGACAGGGGGCCTTCACAGATACGCAGTATTTT
CSARGRQGAFTDTQYF
>many|TRBJ2-3|TRBV28|.
TGTGCCAGCAGTTTGCCCTGGAATAGGGCCCACCTAAGCACAGATACGCAGTATTTT
CASSLPWNRAHLSTDTQYF
>few|TRBJ2-5|TRBV6-6|.
TGTGCCAGCAGTTACGGGCGGGGATACTCGAAGACCCAGTACTTC
CASSYGRGYSKTQYF